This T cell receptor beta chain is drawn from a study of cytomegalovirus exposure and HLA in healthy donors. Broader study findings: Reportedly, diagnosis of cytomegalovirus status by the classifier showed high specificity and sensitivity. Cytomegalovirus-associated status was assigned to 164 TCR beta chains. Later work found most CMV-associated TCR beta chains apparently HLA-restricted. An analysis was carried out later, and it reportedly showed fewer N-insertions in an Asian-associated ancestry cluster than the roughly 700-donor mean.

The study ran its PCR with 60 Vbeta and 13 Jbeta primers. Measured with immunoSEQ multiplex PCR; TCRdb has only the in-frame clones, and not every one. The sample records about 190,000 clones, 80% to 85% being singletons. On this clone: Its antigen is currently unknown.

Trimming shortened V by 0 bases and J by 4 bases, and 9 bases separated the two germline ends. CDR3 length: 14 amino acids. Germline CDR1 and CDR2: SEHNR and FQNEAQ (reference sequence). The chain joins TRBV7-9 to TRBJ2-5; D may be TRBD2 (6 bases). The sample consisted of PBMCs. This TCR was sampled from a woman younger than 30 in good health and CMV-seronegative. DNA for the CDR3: TGTGCCAGCAGCTTAGCAGGGCGGGGAGAGACCCAGTACTTC. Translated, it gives CASSLAGRGETQYF.